This T cell receptor (beta chain) is drawn from a study of blood T cells in healthy people across ages. The CDR3 runs 14 residues. Looked up from germline, CDR1 is SGHRS and CDR2 is YFSETQ. Trimming stripped 4 bases from V and 6 bases from J, with 16 bases between. Donor samples were obtained from healthy Caucasian individuals from Russia, aged about 6 to 100. Using a J-beta primer mix together with a sample-barcoded 5' primer, a second PCR was run for about 6 to 11 cycles. TCRdb itself ran the 5' RACE reads through MiXCR, one entry per CDR3 protein. The sample comprises around 800,000 distinct CDR3 sequences, around a quarter of which are singletons, and about 3% rests with the top ten. A further study also used this sample, focusing on T cells of mothers and their children. As that study records: The study obtained over 9 million TCR beta CDR3 reads per mother and about 3 million per child.

The origin of this receptor is a boy between 5 and 17 years old in good health. Sequenced sample: blood. The chain has TRBV5-1 and TRBJ1-2; TRBD1 might be the D (6 bases). Here the CDR3 reads CASSGAAQGHGYTF. The CDR3 bases are TGCGCCAGCAGCGGTGCGGCACAGGGTCATGGCTACACCTTC.